This T cell receptor (beta chain) emerged from a study of cytomegalovirus exposure and HLA in healthy donors (TCRdb year 2017). Study-wide context: An earlier analysis of fewer than 750 of the donors reported 276 Gb of sequence data and around 100 million unique TCR beta sequences obtained from about 179 million T cells. Roughly 300 gigabases of sequencing data and approximately 85 million unique TCR sequences were included in an early release covering several hundred HLA-typed donors. The genetic ancestry cluster associated with self-reported Caucasian donors included roughly 84% of the approximately 430 genotyped donors. The study aimed to test whether cataloging public T cell receptors could reveal signatures of past pathogen exposure. The study profiled the T cell repertoires of 550 to 700 subjects by immunosequencing and related them to cytomegalovirus serostatus. Besides the first cohort of roughly 640 subjects, a separate validation cohort made up of over 95 different subjects was used. High-throughput TCR immunosequencing, statistical association of individual TCRs with disease status, and machine learning were combined to predict cytomegalovirus infection status. A later analysis re-analyzed previously published TCR beta repertoires from 660 or so donors and added high-resolution HLA genotyping to study TCR occurrence patterns. In the later analysis, no new phenotypic data were used to find candidate immune exposures; instead, reliance was placed on TCR beta sequences and their occurrence across donors. In an earlier analysis of a few hundred of the donors, high-throughput TCR beta sequencing was used to judge whether each TCR beta V gene segment behaved as functional or pseudogenic. Donor age, sex, ethnicity and CMV serostatus were compiled alongside the repertoire data. A later genetic analysis took genome-wide SNP genotypes for about 55% of the 666 donors and used that subset as a discovery cohort. All discovery cohort repertoires had been generated on a single sequencing platform. HLA typing included class I and class II loci at four-digit resolution. The number of donors typed differed by locus, with 629-630 for A, B, C, DRB1 and DQB1, over 500 for DQA1, 600 to 610 for DPA1, and around 450 for DPB1. Because of strong linkage in the cohort, four to six DR-DQ haplotypes were treated as single units for association and clustering. Among 300 to 500 genotyped donors of the cohort, an average of approximately 240,000 unique TCR beta nucleotide sequences was sequenced per donor, of which about 18% were non-productive. Study-wide conclusions, independent of this receptor: Correlated functional status among segregating V segments might be attributable to linkage disequilibrium, but an unknown experimental factor could not be ruled out. In vitro tests confirmed that a few of the cytomegalovirus-associated TCR beta chains recognize cytomegalovirus antigens. The authors suggested that the approach could potentially be extended to other disease states and immunological phenotypes. While some public TCRs were present in many individuals, most TCR sequences turned up only very rarely across donors. In a later genetic analysis, a missense DCLRE1C variant was associated with V-gene and J-gene trimming of TCR beta chains, and the association was replicated in an independent cohort. Roughly uniform sequencing depth across donors was assumed in presence/absence analyses, although this assumption may not hold. A later analysis associated 15,000 to 20,000 TCR beta sequences with specific HLA alleles at a false discovery rate of 0.05. A later analysis found that most CMV-associated TCR beta chains appeared HLA-restricted, with HLA associations seemingly driven largely by CMV exposure. The 87-base-pair reads could not distinguish some IMGT-functional V segments, including TRBV6-2 and TRBV6-3, so those segments were excluded. The study listed 170 or so TCR beta chains as associated with cytomegalovirus. A later analysis reported that several top co-occurrence clusters appeared linked to parvovirus B19, influenza, CMV and Epstein-Barr virus. A further reported finding was that TCR beta sequences accurately predicted the HLA-A and HLA-B alleles for most subjects in the first cohort. Because some donors lacked HLA typing at each locus, the association tests relied only on the typed subset. In an earlier analysis of roughly 500 of the donors, most TCR beta V segments appeared in productive rearrangements about 87% or about 30% of the time, broadly matching IMGT annotations. This cohort had only TCR beta chains sequenced, and the lack of alpha or paired-chain data limited which features could be detected. When HLA alleles, especially DR and DQ, strongly co-occurred, TCR associations were difficult to assign to individual alleles. For the cohort, immune exposure information was limited to CMV serostatus. In a later genetic analysis, fewer N-insertions in productive TCRs were reported among donors in an Asian-associated ancestry cluster than the 666-donor mean. Cytomegalovirus status was reported to be diagnosed by the classifier with high specificity and sensitivity in both the original and validation cohorts. A cluster of highly shared sequence variants was judged likely to be a technical artifact of the sequencing pipeline. According to a later analysis, TCR association rates differed among HLA loci, with DRB1 alleles showing the most associated TCRs and HLA-C alleles showing the fewest. A later analysis found that HLA-associated TCR beta chains were more clonally expanded and had lower generation probabilities than equally common non-associated chains. The earlier analysis of approximately 540 of the donors excluded roughly 17 rarely observed V segments, including chromosome 9 orphons, because counts were too low.

The cohort was made up of roughly 670 healthy bone marrow donors. All cohort members were sampled while nominally healthy, although unrecorded immune exposures were likely present. The donor was CMV seronegative and belonged to the group of approximately 320 seronegative cohort members. A peripheral blood sample was provided by each donor, and peripheral blood mononuclear cells were used for TCR beta sequencing. The Qiagen DNeasy Blood Extraction Kit was used to extract genomic DNA from the blood cell samples. Libraries were built with the immunoSEQ multiplex PCR assay. A mixture of 60 forward primers for TCR Vbeta segments and 13 reverse primers for TCR Jbeta segments was used in the multiplex PCR. A multiplex PCR assay on genomic DNA amplified the CDR3 region of rearranged TCR beta genes. On the Illumina HiSeq System, the amplified TCR beta libraries were sequenced as 87-base-pair reads. As for how the authors treated the data: Across the 700 or so repertoires, a later analysis counted roughly 84 million unique TCR beta chains, roughly 11 million of which were shared by at least two donors. Raw reads were error-corrected and collapsed into unique sequences by a nearest-neighbor algorithm in which closely related sequences were merged to remove PCR and sequencing errors. To assign V, D and J gene segments, CDR3 sequences were aligned to IMGT reference sequences. For a sequence to be retained, a match of at least six nucleotides was required to both a V gene segment and a J gene segment. A rearrangement was called productive if the CDR3 had no stop codons and remained in frame with V and J, and every other rearrangement was called non-productive. CDR3 was defined by IMGT convention, running from the second conserved V-encoded cysteine to the conserved J-encoded phenylalanine. The earlier analysis of 587 of the donors excluded any sequence lacking an unambiguous match to a single V gene segment. An earlier analysis of around 600 of the donors classified V segments as functional when productive rearrangements were above 56.7% and as segregating when the standard deviation between donors was above 5%. A statistical classification framework was built for diagnosing cytomegalovirus status from the catalog of TCR beta chain sequences. In a later analysis, V and J genes were assigned by comparing TCR nucleotide sequences against IMGT/GENE-DB human TR gene sequences. The TCRdist pipeline was used in a later analysis to assign CDR3 sequences and most-parsimonious VDJ recombination scenarios. In a later analysis, each TCR beta chain was defined by its CDR3 amino acid sequence together with its V-gene family, and reads lacking a unique V-gene family were excluded. As a way to deal with suspected cross-contamination and a sequencing artifact, a later analysis dropped 592 nucleotide sequences that were highly shared and had low generation probability. For each public chain, a later analysis derived a clonal expansion index from normalized ranks of inferred template counts within each repertoire. A later analysis computed generation probabilities with a VDJ recombination model fitted to out-of-frame rearrangements, and checked the results against IGoR. Hypergeometric tests were used in a later analysis to score TCR-TCR, TCR-HLA and TCR-CMV co-occurrence, with a repertoire-size bias correction applied to the TCR pairs. A later analysis estimated false discovery rates by permuting HLA or CMV assignments 20 times. In a later analysis, co-occurring TCRs were grouped using DBSCAN, with TCRdist sequence similarity added in when clustering inside HLA-allele-positive subsets. Co-occurrence clustering excluded repertoires with fewer than 30,000 or more than 120,000 public chains, plus five with anomalous nucleotide sharing. TCRdb took over this immuneACCESS table, retaining in-frame rearrangements with V and J assigned. Such tables are incomplete; in checked studies, under half of the missing clones stem from an unresolved V gene, and the remainder is unexplained. Clonal size and the V and J genes are those of that table, whereas D and trimming came from the DNA. The sample table contains over 200,000 clones; only one count was recorded for approximately 80% of them. The ten top clones hold 3.8% of the sample.

As encoded in the germline V gene (reference sequence), CDR1 is WNHNN while CDR2 is SYGVQD. The CDR3 runs 13 residues from the cysteine to the phenylalanine. The kept DNA is CDR3 alone, 39 bases in frame from the first base. Trimming removed 10 bases from V and 4 bases from J, leaving 15 bases between the germline ends. Details on this clone: Its recognized antigen is unknown. Base qualities are not at hand, and no much larger clone is one base apart.

Sequences were obtained from PBMCs. The chain is made from TRBV10-1 and TRBJ2-3; the D gene is possibly TRBD2, with 6 bases matching. This clonotype originated in a male donor in good health and CMV-seronegative. In nucleotide form, the sequence is TGCGCCACCCGGGGGTCCGGGGCAGATACGCAGTATTTT. Its product reads: CATRGSGADTQYF.